This TCR beta chain emerged from a study of long-term antiretroviral therapy in people with HIV. This CDR3 spans 16 amino acids. Germline CDR1 SGHRS, CDR2 YFSETQ. V lost 0 bases and J 7 bases, leaving 17 bases between the germline ends. The study drew at least one pre-ART and at least two post-ART PBMC samples from every donor. Whole-study findings and limits: Clonotypes expanded prior to ART showed repertoire dominance at all sampled time points.

Details on this clone: The antigen is undetermined.

The authors ran the immunoSEQ assay, v3.0, at survey level. Some clones are missing from TCRdb's copy, which holds only in-frame ones; the method was immunoSEQ multiplex PCR. Found here are about 28,000 clones, approximately 88% of them singletons; the top ten hold 9.5% to 10%. The sequence derives from a man younger than 45 with HIV. The chain is built from TRBV5-1 and TRBJ2-1; no clear D gene. The specimen was unsorted PBMCs, collected 2.8 years after starting antiretroviral therapy. The CDR3 region is CASSLARQGGTNEQFF. As DNA, the CDR3 is TGCGCCAGCAGCTTGGCCCGGCAAGGTGGCACAAATGAGCAGTTCTTC.